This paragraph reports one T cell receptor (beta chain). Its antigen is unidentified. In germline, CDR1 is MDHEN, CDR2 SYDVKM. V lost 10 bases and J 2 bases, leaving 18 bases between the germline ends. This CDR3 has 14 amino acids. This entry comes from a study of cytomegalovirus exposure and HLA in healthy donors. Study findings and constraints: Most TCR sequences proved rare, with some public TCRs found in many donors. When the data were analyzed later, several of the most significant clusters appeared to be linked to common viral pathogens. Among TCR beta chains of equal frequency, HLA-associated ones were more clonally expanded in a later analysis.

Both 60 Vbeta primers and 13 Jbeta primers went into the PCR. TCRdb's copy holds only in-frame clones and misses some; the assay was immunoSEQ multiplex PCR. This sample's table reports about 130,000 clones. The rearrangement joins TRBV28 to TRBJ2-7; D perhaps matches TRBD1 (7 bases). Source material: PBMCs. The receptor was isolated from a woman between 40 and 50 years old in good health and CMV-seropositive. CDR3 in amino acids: CATTRGETAYEQYF. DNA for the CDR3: TGTGCCACCACCAGGGGGGAAACCGCCTACGAGCAGTACTTC.